This TCR beta chain was recovered during a study of blood T cells in healthy people across ages. Using a J-beta primer mix together with a sample-barcoded 5' primer, a second PCR was run for roughly 7 to 12 cycles. A single record per CDR3 protein comes from TCRdb applying MiXCR to the 5' RACE reads. The sample consists of more than 900,000 distinct CDR3 sequences, under 30% of them appearing once. CDR1 is MGHRA, CDR2 YSYEKL, per germline. The CDR3 runs 14 residues. Losses at the gene ends were 1 base for V and 5 bases for J; bases not matched to a gene: 0. The sample was also linked to a second study, of T cells of mothers and their children.

The receptor comes from a girl aged 2 to 9 in good health. Sequenced sample: blood. The rearrangement links TRBV4-1 to TRBJ2-4, with 9 nucleotides matching TRBD1. The CDR3 DNA follows: TGCGCCAGCAGCCAAGGGACAGGGGAAAACATTCAGTACTTC. Translation: CASSQGTGENIQYF.